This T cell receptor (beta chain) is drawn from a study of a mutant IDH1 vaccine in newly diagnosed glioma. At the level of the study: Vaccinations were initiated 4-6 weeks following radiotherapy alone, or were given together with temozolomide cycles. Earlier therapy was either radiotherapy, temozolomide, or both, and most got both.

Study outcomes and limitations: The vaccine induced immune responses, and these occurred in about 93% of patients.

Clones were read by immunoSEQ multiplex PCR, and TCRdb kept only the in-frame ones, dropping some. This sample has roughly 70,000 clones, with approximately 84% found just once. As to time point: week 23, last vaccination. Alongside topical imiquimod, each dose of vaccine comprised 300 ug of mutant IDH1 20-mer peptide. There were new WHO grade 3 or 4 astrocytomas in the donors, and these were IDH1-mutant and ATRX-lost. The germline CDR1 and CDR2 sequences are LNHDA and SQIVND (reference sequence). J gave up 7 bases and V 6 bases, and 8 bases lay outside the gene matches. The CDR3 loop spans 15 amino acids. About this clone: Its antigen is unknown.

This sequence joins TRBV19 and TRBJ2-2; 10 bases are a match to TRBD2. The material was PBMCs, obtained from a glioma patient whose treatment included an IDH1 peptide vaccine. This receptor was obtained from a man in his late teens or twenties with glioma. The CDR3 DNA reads TGTGCCAGTAGGGTAGCGGGAGGACTAGGCGGGGAGCTGTTTTTT. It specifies CASRVAGGLGGELFF.